This paragraph covers one TCR beta chain sequence. CDR1 LNHDA and CDR2 SQIVND come from the germline V gene (reference sequence). This CDR3 is built from 14 residues. The J segment lost 5 bases and the V segment lost 6 bases, leaving 5 bases of the junction unmatched. cDNA came from approximately 0.5 to 1 ug RNA primed by random hexamers. MiXCR, applied by TCRdb to the immunoSEQ multiplex PCR reads, yields one record per CDR3 protein. The sample lists under 250,000 distinct CDR3 sequences; about 93% were seen once. This entry is derived from a study of CD8 T cells in Susac syndrome. This clonotype was sampled from a human donor with multiple sclerosis. Sequencing was done on a sample of CD4+ T cells from PBMCs. V usage is TRBV19 and J usage is TRBJ2-4; 9 bases map to TRBD1. The CDR3 region is CASSYRGPENIQYF. The CDR3 coding sequence is TGTGCCAGTAGCTACAGGGGGCCCGAAAACATTCAGTACTTC.